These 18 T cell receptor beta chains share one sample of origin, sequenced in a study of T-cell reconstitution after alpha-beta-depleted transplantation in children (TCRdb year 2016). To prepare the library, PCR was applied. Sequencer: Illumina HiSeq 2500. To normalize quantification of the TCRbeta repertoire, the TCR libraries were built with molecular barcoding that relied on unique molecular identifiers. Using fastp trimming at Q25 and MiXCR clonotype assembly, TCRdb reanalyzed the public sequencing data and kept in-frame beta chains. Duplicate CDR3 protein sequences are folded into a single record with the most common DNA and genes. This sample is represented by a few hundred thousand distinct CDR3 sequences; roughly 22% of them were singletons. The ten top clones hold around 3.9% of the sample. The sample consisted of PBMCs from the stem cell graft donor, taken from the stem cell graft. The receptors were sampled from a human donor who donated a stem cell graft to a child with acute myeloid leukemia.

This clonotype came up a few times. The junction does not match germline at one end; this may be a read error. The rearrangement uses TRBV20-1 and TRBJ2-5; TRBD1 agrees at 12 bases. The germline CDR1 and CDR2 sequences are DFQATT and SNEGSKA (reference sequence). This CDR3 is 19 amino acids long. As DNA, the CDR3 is TGCTGTGCTAGAGATTCGGGACAGGGGGCGTGGGAGGGCCGGGAGACCCAGTACTTC. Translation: CCARDSGQGAWEGRETQYF.

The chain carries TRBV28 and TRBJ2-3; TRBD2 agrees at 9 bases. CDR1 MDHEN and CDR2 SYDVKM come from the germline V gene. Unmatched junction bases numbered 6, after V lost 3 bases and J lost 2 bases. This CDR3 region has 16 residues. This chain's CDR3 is CASSFSGRTNTDTQYF. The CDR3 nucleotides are TGTGCCAGCAGTTTCAGCGGGAGGACCAACACAGATACGCAGTATTTT.

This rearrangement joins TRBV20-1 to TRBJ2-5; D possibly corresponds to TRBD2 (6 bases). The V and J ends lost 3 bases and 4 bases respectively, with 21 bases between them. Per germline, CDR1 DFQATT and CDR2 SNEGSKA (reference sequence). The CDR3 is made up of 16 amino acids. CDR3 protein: CSARRRRGARPETQYF. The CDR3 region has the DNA TGCAGTGCTAGGCGGAGGAGGGGTGCCCGTCCAGAGACCCAGTACTTC.

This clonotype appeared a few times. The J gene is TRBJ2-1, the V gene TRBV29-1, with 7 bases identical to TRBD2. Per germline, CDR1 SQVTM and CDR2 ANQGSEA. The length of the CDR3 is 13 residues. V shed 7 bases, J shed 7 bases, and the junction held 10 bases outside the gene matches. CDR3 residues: CSAAGVGGNEQFF. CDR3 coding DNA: TGCAGCGCCGCGGGAGTGGGGGGAAATGAGCAGTTCTTC.

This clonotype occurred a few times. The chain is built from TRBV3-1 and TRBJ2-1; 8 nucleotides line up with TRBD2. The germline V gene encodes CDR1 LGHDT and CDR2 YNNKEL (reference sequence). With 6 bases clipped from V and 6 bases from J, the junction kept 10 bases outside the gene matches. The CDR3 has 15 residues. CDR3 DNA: TGTGCCAGCAGACAAAGCGGGAGCAAACGCAATGAGCAGTTCTTC. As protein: CASRQSGSKRNEQFF.

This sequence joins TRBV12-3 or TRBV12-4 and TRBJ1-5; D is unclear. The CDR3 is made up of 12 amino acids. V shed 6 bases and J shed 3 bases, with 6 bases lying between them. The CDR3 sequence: CASRGDNQPQHF. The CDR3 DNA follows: TGTGCCAGCAGGGGAGACAATCAGCCCCAGCATTTT.

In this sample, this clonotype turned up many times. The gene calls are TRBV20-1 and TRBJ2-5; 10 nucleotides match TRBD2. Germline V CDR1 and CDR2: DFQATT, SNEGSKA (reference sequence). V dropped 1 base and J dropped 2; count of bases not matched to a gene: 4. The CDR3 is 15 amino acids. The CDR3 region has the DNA TGCAGTGCTAGAGGACTAGCGGGCGATCAAGAGACCCAGTACTTC. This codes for CSARGLAGDQETQYF.

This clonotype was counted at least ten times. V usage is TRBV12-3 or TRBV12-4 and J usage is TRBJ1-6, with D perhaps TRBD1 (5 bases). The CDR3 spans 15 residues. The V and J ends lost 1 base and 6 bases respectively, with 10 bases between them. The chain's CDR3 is CASSLGGGINSPLHF. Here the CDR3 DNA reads TGTGCCAGCAGTTTAGGTGGGGGTATTAATTCACCCCTCCACTTT.

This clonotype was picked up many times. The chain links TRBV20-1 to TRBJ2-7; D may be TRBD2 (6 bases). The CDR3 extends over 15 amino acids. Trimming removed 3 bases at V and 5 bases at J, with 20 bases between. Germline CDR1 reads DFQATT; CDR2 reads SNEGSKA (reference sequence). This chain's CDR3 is CSARFGRLGMNEQYF. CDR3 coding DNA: TGCAGTGCTAGGTTCGGCCGACTAGGGATGAACGAGCAGTACTTC.

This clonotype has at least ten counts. The CDR3 protein is CSASHETSLAGELFF. CDR3 in DNA: TGCAGTGCTAGCCATGAGACTAGCCTGGCCGGGGAGCTGTTTTTT. The chain employs TRBV20-1 and TRBJ2-2, with 7 bases aligning to TRBD2. Germline V gene sequence: CDR1 DFQATT, CDR2 SNEGSKA (reference sequence). This CDR3 spans 15 amino acids. Unmatched junction bases numbered 10, after V lost 3 bases and J lost 6 bases.

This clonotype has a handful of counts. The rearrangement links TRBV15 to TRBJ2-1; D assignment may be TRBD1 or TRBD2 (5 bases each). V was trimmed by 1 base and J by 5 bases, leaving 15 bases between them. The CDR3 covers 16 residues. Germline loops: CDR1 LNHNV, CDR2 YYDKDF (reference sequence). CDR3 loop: CATSRGRGAFNNEQFF. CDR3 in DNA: TGTGCCACCAGCAGAGGCCGAGGGGCTTTCAACAATGAGCAGTTCTTC.

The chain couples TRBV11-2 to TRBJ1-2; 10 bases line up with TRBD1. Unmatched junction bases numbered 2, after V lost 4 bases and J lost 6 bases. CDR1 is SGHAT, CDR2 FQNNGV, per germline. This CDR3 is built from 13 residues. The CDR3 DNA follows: TGTGCCAGCAGCTCAGGGACAGGGGATGGCTACACCTTC. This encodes CASSSGTGDGYTF.

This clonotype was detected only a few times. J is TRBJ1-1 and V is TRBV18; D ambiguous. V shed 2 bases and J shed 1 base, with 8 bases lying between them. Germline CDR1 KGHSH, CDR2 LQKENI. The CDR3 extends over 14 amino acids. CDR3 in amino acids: CASSPTPANTEAFF. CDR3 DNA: TGTGCCAGCTCACCAACCCCCGCGAACACTGAAGCTTTCTTT.

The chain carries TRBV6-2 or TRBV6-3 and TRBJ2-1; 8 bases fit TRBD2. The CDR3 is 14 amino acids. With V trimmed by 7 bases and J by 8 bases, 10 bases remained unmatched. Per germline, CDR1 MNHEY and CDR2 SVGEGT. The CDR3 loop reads CASMGLGISDEQFF. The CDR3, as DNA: TGTGCCAGCATGGGACTAGGGATCTCAGATGAGCAGTTCTTC.

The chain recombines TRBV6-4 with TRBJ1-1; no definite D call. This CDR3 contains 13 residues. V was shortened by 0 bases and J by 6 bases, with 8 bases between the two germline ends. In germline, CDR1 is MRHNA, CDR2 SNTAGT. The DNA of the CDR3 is TGTGCCAGCAGTGACTCGCCGTCAGCTGAAGCTTTCTTT. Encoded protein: CASSDSPSAEAFF.

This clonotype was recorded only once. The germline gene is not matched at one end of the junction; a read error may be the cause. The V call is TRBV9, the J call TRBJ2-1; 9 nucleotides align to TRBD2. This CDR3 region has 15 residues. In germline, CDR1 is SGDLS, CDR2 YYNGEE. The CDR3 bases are TGTGCCTCGGCCCGGGCTAGCGGGGTATACAATGAGCATTTCTTC. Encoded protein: CASARASGVYNEHFF. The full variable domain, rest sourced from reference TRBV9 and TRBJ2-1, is DSGVTQTPKHLITATGQRVTLRCSPRSGDLSVYWYQQSLDQGLQFLIQYYNGEERAKGNILERFSAQQFPDLHSELNLSSLELGDSALYFCASARASGVYNEHFFGPGTRLTVL.

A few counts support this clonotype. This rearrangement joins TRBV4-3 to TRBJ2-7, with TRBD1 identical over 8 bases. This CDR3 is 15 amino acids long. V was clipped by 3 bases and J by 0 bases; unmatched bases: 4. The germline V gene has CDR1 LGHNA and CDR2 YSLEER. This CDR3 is CASSHRTGRSYEQYF. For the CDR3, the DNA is TGCGCCAGCAGCCACCGGACAGGGCGCTCCTACGAGCAGTACTTC.

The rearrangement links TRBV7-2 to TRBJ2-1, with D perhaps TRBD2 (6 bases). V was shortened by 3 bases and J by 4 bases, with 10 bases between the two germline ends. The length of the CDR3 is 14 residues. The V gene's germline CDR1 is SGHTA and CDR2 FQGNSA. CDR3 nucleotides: TGTGCCAGCAGCTTGGGACTTCAATACAATGAGCAGTTCTTC. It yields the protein CASSLGLQYNEQFF.